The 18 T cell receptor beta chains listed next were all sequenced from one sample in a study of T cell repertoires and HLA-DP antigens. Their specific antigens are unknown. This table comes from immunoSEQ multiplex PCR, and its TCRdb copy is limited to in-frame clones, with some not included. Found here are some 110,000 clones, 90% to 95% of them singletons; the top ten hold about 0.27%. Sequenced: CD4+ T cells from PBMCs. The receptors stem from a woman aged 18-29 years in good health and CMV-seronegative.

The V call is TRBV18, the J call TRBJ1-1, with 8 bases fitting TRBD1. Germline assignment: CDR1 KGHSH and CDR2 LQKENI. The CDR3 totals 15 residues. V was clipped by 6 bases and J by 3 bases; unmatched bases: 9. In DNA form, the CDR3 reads TGTGCCAGCTCGGTCAGACAGGGGAGGGACACTGAAGCTTTCTTT. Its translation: CASSVRQGRDTEAFF.

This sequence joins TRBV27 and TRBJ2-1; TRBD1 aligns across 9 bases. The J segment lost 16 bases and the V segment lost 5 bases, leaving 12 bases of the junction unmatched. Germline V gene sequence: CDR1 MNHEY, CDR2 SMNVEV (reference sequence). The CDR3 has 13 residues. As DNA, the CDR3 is TGTGCCAGCAGTCTGTACCCGGGACAGGGCTTTTTCTTC. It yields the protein CASSLYPGQGFFF.

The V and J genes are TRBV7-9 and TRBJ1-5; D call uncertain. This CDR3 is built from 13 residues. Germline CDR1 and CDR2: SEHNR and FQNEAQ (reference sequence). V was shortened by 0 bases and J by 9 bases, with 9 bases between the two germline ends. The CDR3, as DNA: TGTGCCAGCAGCTTAGCCCCTAGAGGGCCCCAGCATTTT. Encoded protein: CASSLAPRGPQHF.

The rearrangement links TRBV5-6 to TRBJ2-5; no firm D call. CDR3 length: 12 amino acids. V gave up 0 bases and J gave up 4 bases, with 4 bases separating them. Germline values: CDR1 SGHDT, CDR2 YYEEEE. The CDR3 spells CASSLDGETQYF. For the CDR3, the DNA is TGTGCCAGCAGCTTGGACGGAGAGACCCAGTACTTC.

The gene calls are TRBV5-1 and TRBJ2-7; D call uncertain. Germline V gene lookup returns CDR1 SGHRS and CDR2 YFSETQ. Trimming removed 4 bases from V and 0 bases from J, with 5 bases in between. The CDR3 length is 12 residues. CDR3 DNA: TGCGCCAGCAGCAGGGACTCCTACGAGCAGTACTTC. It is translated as CASSRDSYEQYF.

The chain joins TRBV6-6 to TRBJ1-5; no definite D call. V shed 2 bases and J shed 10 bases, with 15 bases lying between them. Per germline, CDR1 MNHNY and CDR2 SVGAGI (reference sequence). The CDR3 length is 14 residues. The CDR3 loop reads CASSYGGSSAPQHF. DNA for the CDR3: TGTGCCAGCAGTTACGGCGGCTCGAGCGCTCCCCAGCATTTT.

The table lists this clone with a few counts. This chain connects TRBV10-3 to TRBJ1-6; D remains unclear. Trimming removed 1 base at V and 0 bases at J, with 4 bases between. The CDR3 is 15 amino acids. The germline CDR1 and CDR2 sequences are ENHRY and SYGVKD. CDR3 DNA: TGTGCCATCAGTGAGTGGAGCTCCTATAATTCACCCCTCCACTTT. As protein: CAISEWSSYNSPLHF.

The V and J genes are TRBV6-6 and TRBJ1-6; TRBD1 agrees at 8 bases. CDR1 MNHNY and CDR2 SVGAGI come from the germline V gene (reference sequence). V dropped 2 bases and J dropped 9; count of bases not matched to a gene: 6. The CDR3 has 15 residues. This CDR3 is CASSYTDRVSSPLHF. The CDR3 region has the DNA TGTGCCAGCAGTTACACGGACAGGGTTAGTTCACCCCTCCACTTT.

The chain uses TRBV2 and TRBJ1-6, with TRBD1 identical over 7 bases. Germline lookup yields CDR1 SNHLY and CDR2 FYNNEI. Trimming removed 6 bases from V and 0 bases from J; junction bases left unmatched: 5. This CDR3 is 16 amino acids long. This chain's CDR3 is CASSGDRSSYNSPLHF. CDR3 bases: TGTGCCAGCAGCGGGGACAGAAGCTCCTATAATTCACCCCTCCACTTT.

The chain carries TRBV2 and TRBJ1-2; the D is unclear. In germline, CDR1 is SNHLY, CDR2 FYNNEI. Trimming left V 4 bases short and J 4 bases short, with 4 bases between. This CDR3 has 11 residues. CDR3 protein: CASSVVYGYTF. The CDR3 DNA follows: TGTGCCAGCAGTGTAGTCTATGGCTACACCTTC. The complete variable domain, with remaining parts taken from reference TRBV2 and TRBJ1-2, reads EPEVTQTPSHQVTQMGQEVILRCVPISNHLYFYWYRQILGQKVEFLVSFYNNEISEKSEIFDDQFSVERPDGSNFTLKIRSTKLEDSAMYFCASSVVYGYTFGSGTRLTVV.

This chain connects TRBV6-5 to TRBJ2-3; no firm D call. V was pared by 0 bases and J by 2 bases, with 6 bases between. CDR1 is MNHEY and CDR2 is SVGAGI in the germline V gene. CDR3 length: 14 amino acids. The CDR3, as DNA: TGTGCCAGCAGTTACTCCGCCTTCACAGATACGCAGTATTTT. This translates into CASSYSAFTDTQYF.

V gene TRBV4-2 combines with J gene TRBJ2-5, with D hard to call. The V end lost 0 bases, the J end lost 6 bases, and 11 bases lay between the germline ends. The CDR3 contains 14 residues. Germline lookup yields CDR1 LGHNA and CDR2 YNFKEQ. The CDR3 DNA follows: TGTGCCAGCAGCCAAGATATCCTAAAGAAGACCCAGTACTTC. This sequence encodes CASSQDILKKTQYF.

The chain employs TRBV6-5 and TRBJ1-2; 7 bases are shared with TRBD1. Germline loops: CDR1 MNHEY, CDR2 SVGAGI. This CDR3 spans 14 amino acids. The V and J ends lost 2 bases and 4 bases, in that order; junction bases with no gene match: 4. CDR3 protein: CASSYGGQPYGYTF. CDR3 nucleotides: TGTGCCAGCAGTTACGGGGGACAGCCCTATGGCTACACCTTC.

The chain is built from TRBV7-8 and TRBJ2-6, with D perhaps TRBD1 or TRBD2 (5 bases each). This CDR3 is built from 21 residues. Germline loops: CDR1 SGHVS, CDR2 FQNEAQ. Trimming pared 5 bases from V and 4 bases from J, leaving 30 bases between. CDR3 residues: CASSLILFRDPSYSGANVLTF. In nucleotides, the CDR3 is TGTGCCAGCAGCCTAATCCTATTCCGGGACCCTTCATATTCCGGGGCCAACGTCCTGACTTTC.

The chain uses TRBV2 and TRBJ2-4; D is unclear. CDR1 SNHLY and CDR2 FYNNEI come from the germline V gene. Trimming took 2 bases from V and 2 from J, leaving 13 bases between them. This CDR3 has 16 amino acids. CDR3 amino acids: CASSEPPRLTKNIQYF. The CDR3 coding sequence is TGTGCCAGCAGTGAACCCCCCAGGTTAACCAAAAACATTCAGTACTTC.

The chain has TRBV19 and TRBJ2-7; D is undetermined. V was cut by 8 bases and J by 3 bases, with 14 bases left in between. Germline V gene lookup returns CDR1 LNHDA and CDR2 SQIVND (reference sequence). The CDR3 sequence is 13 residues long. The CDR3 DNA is TGTGCCAGTTCCAGGACGGAACGCTACGAGCAGTACTTC. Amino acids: CASSRTERYEQYF.

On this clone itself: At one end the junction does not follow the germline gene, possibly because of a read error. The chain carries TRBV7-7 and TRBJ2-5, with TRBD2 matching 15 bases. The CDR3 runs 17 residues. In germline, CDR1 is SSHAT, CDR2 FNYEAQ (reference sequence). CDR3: CASSLGRTSGRVETQYF. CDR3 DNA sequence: TGTGCTAGCAGCTTAGGGAGGACTAGCGGGAGGGTGGAGACCCAGTACTTC.

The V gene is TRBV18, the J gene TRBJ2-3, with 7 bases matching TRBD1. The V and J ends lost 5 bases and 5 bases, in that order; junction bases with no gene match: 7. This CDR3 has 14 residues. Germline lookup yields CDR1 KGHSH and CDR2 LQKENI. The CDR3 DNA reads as TGTGCCAGCTCAGCGGACAGGTCCGGAGATACGCAGTATTTT. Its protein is CASSADRSGDTQYF.